This entry lists 15 T cell receptor beta chains sequenced from one sample in a study of monozygotic twins with inflammatory bowel disease. TCRdb re-called the 5' RACE reads and shows each CDR3 protein once, DNA omitted. The sample spans 350,000 to 500,000 distinct CDR3 sequences; the ten largest clones claim about 2.4%. Sequencing was done on a sample of blood. These receptors came from a human donor with ulcerative colitis or Crohn's disease, or a healthy co-twin of an affected twin (not recorded which).

The genes are TRBV7-2 and TRBJ2-5; without DNA, the TCRdb call of TRBD1 cannot be checked. This CDR3 has 15 amino acids. The germline V gene has CDR1 SGHTA and CDR2 FQGNSA. CDR3 protein: CASSLDWGKEETQYF. Complete variable domain (other parts from reference TRBV7-2 and TRBJ2-5): GAGVSQSPSNKVTEKGKDVELRCDPISGHTALYWYRQSLGQGLEFLIYFQGNSAPDKSGLPSDRFSAERTGGSVSTLTIQRTQQEDSAVYLCASSLDWGKEETQYFGPGTRLLVL.

J is TRBJ1-1 and V is TRBV5-6; no DNA is available, so the TRBD1 call from TCRdb remains unchecked. This CDR3 region has 14 residues. Germline-derived CDR1 and CDR2 are SGHDT and YYEEEE. CDR3: CASSYYRGNTEAFF.

The rearrangement links TRBV5-1 to TRBJ1-4; TCRdb indicates TRBD1, and absent DNA this call remains unverified. The germline gives CDR1 SGHRS, CDR2 YFSETQ. The CDR3 length is 16 residues. CDR3 amino acids: CASSGGQFATNEKLFF.

J is TRBJ2-1 and V is TRBV7-9; absent DNA, TCRdb's TRBD1 call cannot be checked. CDR3 length equals 16 residues. Germline loops: CDR1 SEHNR, CDR2 FQNEAQ (reference sequence). The CDR3 reads CASSPRQGMGVYEQFF.

This sequence joins TRBV20-1 and TRBJ1-4; TCRdb names TRBD1, which stays unverified in the absence of DNA. This CDR3 is built from 13 residues. Germline V lookup: CDR1 DFQATT, CDR2 SNEGSKA (reference sequence). CDR3 amino acids: CSAMDRGGEKLFF.

The V and J genes are TRBV18 and TRBJ1-4; TCRdb's assignment of TRBD1 cannot be checked, as there is no DNA. This CDR3 is built from 16 residues. Germline CDR1 reads KGHSH; CDR2 reads LQKENI. The CDR3 reads CASSPQGGAINEKLFF.

The V call is TRBV12-3 or TRBV12-4, the J call TRBJ2-7; the D gene TCRdb calls, TRBD1, cannot be checked with no DNA. This CDR3 has 13 residues. The CDR3 reads CASSSPLLDEQYF.

The genes are TRBV28 and TRBJ1-1. The CDR3 is 13 residues long. Germline CDR1 is MDHEN and CDR2 is SYDVKM. CDR3 in amino acids: CASTKPRDTEAFF. Supplemented by reference TRBV28 and TRBJ1-1, the full variable domain reads DVKVTQSSRYLVKRTGEKVFLECVQDMDHENMFWYRQDPGLGLRLIYFSYDVKMKEKGDIPEGYSVSREKKERFSLILESASTNQTSMYLCASTKPRDTEAFFGQGTRLTVV.

The rearrangement joins TRBV7-2 to TRBJ1-2; TCRdb calls TRBD1, which cannot be checked without DNA. The CDR3 consists of 14 residues. The germline V gene has CDR1 SGHTA and CDR2 FQGNSA. CDR3 in amino acids: CASSLGTGDGGYTF.

This rearrangement joins TRBV6-1 to TRBJ2-2; no DNA is available, so the TRBD1 call from TCRdb remains unchecked. The CDR3 runs to 14 residues. Per the germline V gene, CDR1 is MNHNS and CDR2 is SASEGT. The CDR3 sequence is CASRPHTGPGELFF.

V is TRBV25-1 and J is TRBJ2-3; lacking DNA, the TRBD1 call made by TCRdb goes unchecked. CDR1 MGHDK and CDR2 SYGVNS come from the germline V gene. The CDR3 covers 17 residues. CDR3 sequence reads: CASSGDREDPSTDTQYF.

The CDR3 sequence is CASSAQGYLLNEQFF. This rearrangement joins TRBV9 to TRBJ2-1; TCRdb's D call, TRBD1, is unchecked because there is no DNA. The CDR3 sequence is 15 residues long. The germline gives CDR1 SGDLS, CDR2 YYNGEE.

The chain employs TRBV18 and TRBJ2-3; as DNA is missing, the TRBD2 call by TCRdb cannot be tested. Germline V gene lookup returns CDR1 KGHSH and CDR2 LQKENI. The CDR3 consists of 15 residues. CDR3 sequence reads: CASSEREGQTDTQYF.

J is TRBJ2-2 and V is TRBV6-4; TCRdb calls TRBD1, which cannot be checked without DNA. The V gene's germline CDR1 is MRHNA and CDR2 SNTAGT. This CDR3 comprises 14 residues. The CDR3 loop is CASSPQGDTGELFF.

The CDR3 reads CSARVLGRKNTEAFF. The chain carries TRBV20-1 and TRBJ1-1; TCRdb's D call, TRBD1, is unchecked because there is no DNA. Germline V lookup: CDR1 DFQATT, CDR2 SNEGSKA (reference sequence). The CDR3 runs 15 residues.